These T cell receptor beta chains were read from a single sample in a study of blood T cell repertoires in COVID-19. Data came from immunoSEQ multiplex PCR; TCRdb stores just in-frame clones and leaves some out. The sample holds about 260,000 clones, around nine tenths seen once. What was sequenced was peripheral blood. These receptors all stem from a man aged 40-55 years who had recovered from COVID-19. Each CDR3 is given with its conserved first and last residue. A D gene is named only where the DNA matches it firmly. A clone size is listed for some rows: how often the clone was seen (once, few, many), or a class if it is expanded.

NA TRBJ1-2 NA TRBV13 TGTGCCACCCGACCCCCGGGAGAGGTTGGCTACACCTTC CATRPPGEVGYTF
NA TRBJ1-2 NA TRBV7-2 TGTGCCAGCAGCTTAGGTAACGGGAACTATGGCTACACCTTC CASSLGNGNYGYTF
NA TRBJ1-5 NA TRBV15 TGTGCCACCAGCAGAGATTCGACATCTCATCAGCCCCAGCATTTT CATSRDSTSHQPQHF
TRBD2 TRBJ2-3 NA TRBV19 TGTGCCAGTAGTATGACTAGCGGGTCGTGGACAGATACGCAGTATTTT CASSMTSGSWTDTQYF
NA TRBJ2-1 few TRBV2 TGTGCCAGCCCCCGAGCCCCGAAAGTGGAGCAGTTCTTC CASPRAPKVEQFF
TRBD1 TRBJ2-2 NA TRBV5-4 TGTGCCAGCAGCTTGGGTCCGGGACAGGGTCTAATCGGGGAGCTGTTTTTT CASSLGPGQGLIGELFF
NA TRBJ1-1 NA TRBV5-1 TGCGCCAGCAGCACCGGGATGACTGAAGCTTTCTTT CASSTGMTEAFF
TRBD2 TRBJ2-1 NA TRBV7-2 TGTGCCAGCAGCTTAGAAGCGGGAGGCCATGAGCAGTTCTTC CASSLEAGGHEQFF
TRBD2 TRBJ2-3 few TRBV19 TGTGCCAGTAGTCCTCGGGAGGCTACGCAGTATTTT CASSPREATQYF
TRBD1 TRBJ2-7 NA TRBV18 TGTGCCAGCACCTCGGAAGGGGACAGGGTAACCTACGAGCAGTACTTC CASTSEGDRVTYEQYF